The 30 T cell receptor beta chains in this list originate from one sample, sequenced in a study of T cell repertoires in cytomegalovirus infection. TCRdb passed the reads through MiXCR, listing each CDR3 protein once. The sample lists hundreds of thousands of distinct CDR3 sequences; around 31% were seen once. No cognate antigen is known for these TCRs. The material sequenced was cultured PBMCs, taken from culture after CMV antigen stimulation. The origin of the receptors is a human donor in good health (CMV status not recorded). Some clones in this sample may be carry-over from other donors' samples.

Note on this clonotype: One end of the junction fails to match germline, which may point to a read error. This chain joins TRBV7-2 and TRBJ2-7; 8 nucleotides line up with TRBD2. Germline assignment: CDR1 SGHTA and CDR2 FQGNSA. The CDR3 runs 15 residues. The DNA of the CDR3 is TGTGCCAGCAGTTTGAATTTGGCGGGAGGTTACGAGCGGTACTTC. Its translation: CASSLNLAGGYERYF.

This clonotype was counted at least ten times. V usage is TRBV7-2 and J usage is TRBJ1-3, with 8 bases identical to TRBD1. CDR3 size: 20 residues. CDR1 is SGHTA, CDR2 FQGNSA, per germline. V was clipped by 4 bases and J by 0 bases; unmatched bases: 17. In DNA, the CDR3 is TGTGCCAGCAGCTCAGCAAGAGGGACAGGCCCTTTCTTCTCTGGAAACACCATATATTTT. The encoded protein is CASSSARGTGPFFSGNTIYF.

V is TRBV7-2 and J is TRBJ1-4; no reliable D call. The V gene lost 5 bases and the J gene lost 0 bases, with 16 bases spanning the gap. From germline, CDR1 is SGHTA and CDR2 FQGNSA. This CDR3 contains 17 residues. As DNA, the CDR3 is TGTGCCAGCAGCCCTACCCTTTACAGTGCAACTAATGAAAAACTGTTTTTT. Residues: CASSPTLYSATNEKLFF.

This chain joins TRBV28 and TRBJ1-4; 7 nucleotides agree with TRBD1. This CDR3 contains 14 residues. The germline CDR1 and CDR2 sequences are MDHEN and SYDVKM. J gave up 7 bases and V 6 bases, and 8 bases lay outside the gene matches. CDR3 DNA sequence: TGTGCCAGCAGCCGAAGGGGGCGCGTTGAAAAACTGTTTTTT. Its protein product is CASSRRGRVEKLFF.

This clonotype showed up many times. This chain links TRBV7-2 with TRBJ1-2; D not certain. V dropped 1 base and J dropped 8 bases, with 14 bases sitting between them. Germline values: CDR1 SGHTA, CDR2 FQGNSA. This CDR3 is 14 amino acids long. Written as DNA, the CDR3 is TGTGCCAGCAGCTTAGATCGCATCGGTAGGGGCTACACCTTC. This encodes CASSLDRIGRGYTF.

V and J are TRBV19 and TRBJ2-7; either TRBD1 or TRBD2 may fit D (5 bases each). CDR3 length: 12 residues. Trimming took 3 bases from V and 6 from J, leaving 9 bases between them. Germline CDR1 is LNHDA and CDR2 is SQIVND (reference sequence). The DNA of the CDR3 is TGTGCCAGTAGTATCTGGGACGGCGAGCAGTACTTC. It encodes CASSIWDGEQYF.

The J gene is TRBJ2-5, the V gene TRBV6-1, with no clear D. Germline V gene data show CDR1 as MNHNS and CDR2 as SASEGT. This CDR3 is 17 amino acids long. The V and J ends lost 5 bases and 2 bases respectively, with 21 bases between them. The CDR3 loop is CASSIPPVVVGQETQYF. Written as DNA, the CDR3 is TGTGCCAGCAGTATCCCCCCGGTTGTGGTCGGGCAAGAGACCCAGTACTTC.

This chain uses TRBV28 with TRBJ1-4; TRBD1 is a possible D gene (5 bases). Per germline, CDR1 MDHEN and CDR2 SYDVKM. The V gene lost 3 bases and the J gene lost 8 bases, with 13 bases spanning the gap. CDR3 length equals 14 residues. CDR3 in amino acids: CASSFGGRREKLFF. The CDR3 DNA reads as TGTGCCAGCAGTTTCGGGGGGAGGAGAGAAAAACTGTTTTTT.

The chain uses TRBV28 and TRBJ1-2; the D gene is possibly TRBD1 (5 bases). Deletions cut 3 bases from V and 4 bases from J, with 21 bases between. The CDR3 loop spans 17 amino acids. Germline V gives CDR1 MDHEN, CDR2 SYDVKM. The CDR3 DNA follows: TGTGCCAGCAGTTTCCCACCCCAACAGGCGGGCCTCTATGGCTACACCTTC. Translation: CASSFPPQQAGLYGYTF.

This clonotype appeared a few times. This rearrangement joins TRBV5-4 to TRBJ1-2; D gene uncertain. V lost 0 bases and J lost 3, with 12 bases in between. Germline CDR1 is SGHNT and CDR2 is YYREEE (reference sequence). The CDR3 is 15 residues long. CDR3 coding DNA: TGTGCCAGCAGCTTGGTAGCCTTGGTGGACTATGGCTACACCTTC. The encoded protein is CASSLVALVDYGYTF.

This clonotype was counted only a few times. The CDR3 DNA sequence: TGTGCCAGTAGTCCTGAAAGACGGAATACGCAGTATTTT. This sequence encodes CASSPERRNTQYF. The V and J genes are TRBV19 and TRBJ2-3; D is unclear. The germline V and J ends were trimmed by 5 bases and 7 bases, with 13 bases remaining between them. The germline V gene encodes CDR1 LNHDA and CDR2 SQIVND (reference sequence). There are 13 residues in the CDR3.

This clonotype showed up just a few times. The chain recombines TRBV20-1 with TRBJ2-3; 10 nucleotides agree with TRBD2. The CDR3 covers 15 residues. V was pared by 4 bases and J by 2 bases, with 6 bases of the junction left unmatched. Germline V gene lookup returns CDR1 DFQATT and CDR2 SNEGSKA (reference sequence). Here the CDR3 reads CSAKLAGVNTDTQYF. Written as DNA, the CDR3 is TGCAGTGCTAAGCTAGCGGGAGTTAACACAGATACGCAGTATTTT.

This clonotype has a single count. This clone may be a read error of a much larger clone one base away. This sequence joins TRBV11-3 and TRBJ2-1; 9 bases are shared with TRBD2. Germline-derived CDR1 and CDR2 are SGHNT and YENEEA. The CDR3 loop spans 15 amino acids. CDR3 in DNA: TGTGTCAGCAGCCAAGCGGGGGGCTCCTACAATGAGCAGTTCTTC. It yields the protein CVSSQAGGSYNEQFF.

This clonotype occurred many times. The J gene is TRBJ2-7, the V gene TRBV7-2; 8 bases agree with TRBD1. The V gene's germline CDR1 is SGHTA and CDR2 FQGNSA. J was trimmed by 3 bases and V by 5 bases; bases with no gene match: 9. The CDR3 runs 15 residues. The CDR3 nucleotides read TGTGCCAGCAGCCCCCGGACAGGGAAGATCTACGAGCAGTACTTC. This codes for CASSPRTGKIYEQYF.

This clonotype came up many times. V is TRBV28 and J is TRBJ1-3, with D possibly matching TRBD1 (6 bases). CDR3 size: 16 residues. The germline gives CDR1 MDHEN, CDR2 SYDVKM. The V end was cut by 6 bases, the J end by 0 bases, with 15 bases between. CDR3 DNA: TGTGCCAGCAGCCCGGGGGCTCCGAACTCTGGAAACACCATATATTTT. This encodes CASSPGAPNSGNTIYF.

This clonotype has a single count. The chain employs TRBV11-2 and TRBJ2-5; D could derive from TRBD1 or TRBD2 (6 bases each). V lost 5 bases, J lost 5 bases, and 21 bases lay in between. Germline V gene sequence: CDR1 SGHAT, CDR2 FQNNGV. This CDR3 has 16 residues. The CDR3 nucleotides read TGTGCCAGCAGCAGTCCCGAAGGGGGGTCCTGGGAGACCCAGTACTTC. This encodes CASSSPEGGSWETQYF.

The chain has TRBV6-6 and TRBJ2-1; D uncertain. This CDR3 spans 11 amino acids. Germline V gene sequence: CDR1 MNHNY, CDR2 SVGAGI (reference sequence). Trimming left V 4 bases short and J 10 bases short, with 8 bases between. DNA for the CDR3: TGTGCCAGCAGTTCGCGGCGAGAGCAGTTCTTC. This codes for CASSSRREQFF.

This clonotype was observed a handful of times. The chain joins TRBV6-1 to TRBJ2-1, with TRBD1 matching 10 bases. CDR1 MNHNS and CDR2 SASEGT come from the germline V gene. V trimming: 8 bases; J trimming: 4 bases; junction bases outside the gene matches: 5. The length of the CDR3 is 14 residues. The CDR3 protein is CASARDRGYNEQFF. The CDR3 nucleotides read TGTGCCAGCGCCCGGGACAGGGGATACAATGAGCAGTTCTTC.

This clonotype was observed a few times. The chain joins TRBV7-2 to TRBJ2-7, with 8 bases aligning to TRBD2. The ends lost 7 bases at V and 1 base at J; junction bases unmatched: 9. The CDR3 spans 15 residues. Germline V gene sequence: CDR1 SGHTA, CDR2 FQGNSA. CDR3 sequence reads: CASTPTGGGSYEQYF. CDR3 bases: TGTGCCAGCACCCCTACCGGGGGGGGATCCTACGAGCAGTACTTC.

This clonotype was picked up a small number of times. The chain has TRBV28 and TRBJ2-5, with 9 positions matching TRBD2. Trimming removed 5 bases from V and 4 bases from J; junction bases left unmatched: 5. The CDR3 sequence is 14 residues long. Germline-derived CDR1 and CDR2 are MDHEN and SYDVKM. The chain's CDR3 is CASSGGTSLETQYF. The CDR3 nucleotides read TGTGCCAGCAGTGGCGGGACTAGCTTAGAGACCCAGTACTTC. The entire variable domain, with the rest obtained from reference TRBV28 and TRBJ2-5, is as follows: DVKVTQSSRYLVKRTGEKVFLECVQDMDHENMFWYRQDPGLGLRLIYFSYDVKMKEKGDIPEGYSVSREKKERFSLILESASTNQTSMYLCASSGGTSLETQYFGPGTRLLVL.

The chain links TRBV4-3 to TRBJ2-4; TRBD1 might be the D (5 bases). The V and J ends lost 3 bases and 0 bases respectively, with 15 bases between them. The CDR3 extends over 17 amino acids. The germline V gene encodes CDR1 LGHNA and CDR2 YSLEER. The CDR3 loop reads CASSQKRQNLAKNIQYF. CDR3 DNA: TGCGCCAGCAGCCAGAAACGACAGAACCTAGCCAAAAACATTCAGTACTTC.

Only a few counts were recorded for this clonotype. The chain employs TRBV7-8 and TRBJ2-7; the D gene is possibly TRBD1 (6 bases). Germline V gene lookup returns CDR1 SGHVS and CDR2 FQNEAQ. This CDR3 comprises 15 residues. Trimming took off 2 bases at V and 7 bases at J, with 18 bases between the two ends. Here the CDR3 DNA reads TGTGCCAGCAGCTTAACCAGGGGCCCCTCGAGAGAGCAGTACTTC. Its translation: CASSLTRGPSREQYF.

DNA of the CDR3: TGCAGTGCTAGGGGCGGGGGGTGGTACAATGAGCAGTTCTTC. Amino acids: CSARGGGWYNEQFF. The chain couples TRBV20-1 to TRBJ2-1, with 8 bases fitting TRBD2. The trim removed 3 bases at V and 4 bases at J, leaving 5 bases unmatched. CDR1 DFQATT and CDR2 SNEGSKA come from the germline V gene (reference sequence). This CDR3 has 14 amino acids.

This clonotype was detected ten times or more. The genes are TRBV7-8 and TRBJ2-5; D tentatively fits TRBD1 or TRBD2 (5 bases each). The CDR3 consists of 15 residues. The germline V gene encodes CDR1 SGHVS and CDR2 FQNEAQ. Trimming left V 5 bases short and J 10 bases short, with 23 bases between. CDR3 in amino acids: CASSTGTLPKDDQYF. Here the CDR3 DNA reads TGTGCCAGCAGCACCGGGACGTTACCCAAGGACGACCAGTACTTC.

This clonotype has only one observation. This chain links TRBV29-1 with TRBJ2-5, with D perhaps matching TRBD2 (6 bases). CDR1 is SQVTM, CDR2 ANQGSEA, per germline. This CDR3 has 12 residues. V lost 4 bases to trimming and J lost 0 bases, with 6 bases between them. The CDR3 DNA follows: TGCAGCGTTGGGGACTACCAAGAGACCCAGTACTTC. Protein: CSVGDYQETQYF.

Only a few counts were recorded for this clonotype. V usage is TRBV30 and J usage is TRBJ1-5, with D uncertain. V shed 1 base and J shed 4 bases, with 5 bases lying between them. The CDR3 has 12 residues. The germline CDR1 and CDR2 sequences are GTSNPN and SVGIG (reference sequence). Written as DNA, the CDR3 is TGTGCCTGGAGTGCGACAAATCAGCCCCAGCATTTT. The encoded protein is CAWSATNQPQHF.

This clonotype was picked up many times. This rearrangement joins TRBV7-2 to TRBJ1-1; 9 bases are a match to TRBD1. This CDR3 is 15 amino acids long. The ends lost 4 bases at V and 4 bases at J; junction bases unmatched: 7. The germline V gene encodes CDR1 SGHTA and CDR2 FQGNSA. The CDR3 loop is CASSSPGQGSTEAFF. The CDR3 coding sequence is TGTGCCAGCAGCTCTCCGGGACAGGGTTCCACTGAAGCTTTCTTT.

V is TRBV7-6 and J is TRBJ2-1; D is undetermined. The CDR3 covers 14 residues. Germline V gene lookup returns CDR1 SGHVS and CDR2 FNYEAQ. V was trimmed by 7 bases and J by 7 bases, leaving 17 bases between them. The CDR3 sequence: CASIETGSGNEQFF. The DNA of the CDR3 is TGTGCCAGCATCGAAACCGGGTCGGGTAATGAGCAGTTCTTC.

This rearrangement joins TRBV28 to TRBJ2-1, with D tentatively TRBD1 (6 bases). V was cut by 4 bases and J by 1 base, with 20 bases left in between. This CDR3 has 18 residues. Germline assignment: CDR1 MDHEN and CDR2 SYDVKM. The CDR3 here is CASSSGDTLMVSYNEQFF. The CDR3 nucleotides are TGTGCCAGCAGTTCTGGGGACACCCTGATGGTGTCCTACAATGAGCAGTTCTTC. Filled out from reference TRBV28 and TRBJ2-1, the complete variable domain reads DVKVTQSSRYLVKRTGEKVFLECVQDMDHENMFWYRQDPGLGLRLIYFSYDVKMKEKGDIPEGYSVSREKKERFSLILESASTNQTSMYLCASSSGDTLMVSYNEQFFGPGTRLTVL.

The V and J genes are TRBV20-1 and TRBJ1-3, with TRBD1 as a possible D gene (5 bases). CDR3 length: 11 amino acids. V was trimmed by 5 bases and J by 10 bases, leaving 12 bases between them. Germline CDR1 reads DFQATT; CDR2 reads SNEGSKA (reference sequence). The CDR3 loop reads CSAQGFDTIYF. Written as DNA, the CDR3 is TGCAGTGCTCAGGGCTTCGATACCATATATTTT.